One sample yielded the 17 T cell receptor beta chains listed below, sequenced in a study of regulatory T cells in long-lasting Graves disease. Stated time point: newly diagnosed GD, antithyroid drugs for less than 3 months. After RNA was extracted from PBMCs, the TCR library was made from it. Building the TCR beta libraries relied on iRepertoire HTBI primers, and CDR3 regions underwent Arm-PCR. Using its own MiXCR run on the multiplex PCR reads, TCRdb lists one record per CDR3 protein. The repertoire holds over 500,000 distinct CDR3 sequences, 15% to 20% seen once, with about 12% in the top ten. This same sample was also part of a study on T cells in Graves' hyperthyroidism and ophthalmopathy.

The starting material was peripheral blood mononuclear cells (PBMCs), obtained at new diagnosis, from a patient treated with antithyroid drugs. Source of these receptors: a man aged 18 to 35 with Graves disease.

This clonotype was recorded a few times. The gene calls are TRBV15 and TRBJ2-2; D not certain. The V gene lost 0 bases and the J gene lost 13 bases, with 12 bases spanning the gap. The CDR3 consists of 13 residues. Germline CDR1 and CDR2: LNHNV and YYDKDF (reference sequence). CDR3 sequence reads: CATSRDVPLVLFF. In nucleotides, the CDR3 is TGTGCCACCAGCAGAGATGTACCGTTGGTGCTGTTTTTT.

This clonotype was seen many times. The CDR3 is CASSFDNTEAFF. DNA of the CDR3: TGTGCCAGCAGCTTCGACAACACTGAAGCTTTCTTT. The rearrangement links TRBV7-9 to TRBJ1-1; D is unclear. Trimming left V 3 bases short and J 2 bases short, with 4 bases between. The V gene's germline CDR1 is SEHNR and CDR2 FQNEAQ (reference sequence). The CDR3 contains 12 residues.

This clonotype was observed many times. The chain recombines TRBV28 with TRBJ2-2; 7 bases are shared with TRBD1. J was trimmed by 4 bases and V by 3 bases; bases with no gene match: 8. CDR1 is MDHEN and CDR2 is SYDVKM in the germline V gene. This CDR3 is built from 16 residues. The CDR3 nucleotides are TGTGCCAGCAGTTTCCGTGCAGGGGGATTCACCGGGGAGCTGTTTTTT. Its translation: CASSFRAGGFTGELFF.

This clonotype appeared many times. The chain combines TRBV2 with TRBJ2-3; a possible D gene is TRBD2 (5 bases). V lost 2 bases and J 4 bases, leaving 16 bases between the germline ends. Per the germline V gene, CDR1 is SNHLY and CDR2 is FYNNEI. The CDR3 is made up of 16 amino acids. The CDR3 DNA sequence: TGTGCCAGCAGTGAATCACGCGGGCCTCTGGCAGATACGCAGTATTTT. It codes for CASSESRGPLADTQYF.

This clonotype was picked up a small number of times. The CDR3 loop is CSALFSNQPQHF. CDR3 in DNA: TGCAGTGCCCTTTTTTCCAATCAGCCCCAGCATTTT. The gene calls are TRBV20-1 and TRBJ1-5; unclear D gene. V was cut by 6 bases and J by 3 bases, with 9 bases left in between. The CDR3 loop spans 12 amino acids. Germline lookup yields CDR1 DFQATT and CDR2 SNEGSKA (reference sequence).

In its sample, this clonotype was seen a few times. Here the CDR3 reads CASSQAAGGSTGELFF. The CDR3, as DNA: TGTGCCAGCAGCCAAGCGGCGGGAGGGTCCACCGGGGAGCTGTTTTTT. The chain combines TRBV3-1 with TRBJ2-2, with 9 bases lining up with TRBD2. Germline V gene data show CDR1 as LGHDT and CDR2 as YNNKEL (reference sequence). With 1 base clipped from V and 4 bases from J, the junction kept 4 bases outside the gene matches. The length of the CDR3 is 16 residues.

This clonotype was recorded a few times. The V gene is TRBV7-9, the J gene TRBJ1-5, with D uncertain. Trimming left V 1 base short and J 4 bases short, with 11 bases between. Germline CDR1 reads SEHNR; CDR2 reads FQNEAQ (reference sequence). CDR3 length: 15 residues. The CDR3 nucleotides read TGTGCCAGCAGCTTAGGATGTGGAGGTAATCAGCCCCAGCATTTT. Translated: CASSLGCGGNQPQHF.

Many counts were recorded for this clonotype. The V gene is TRBV19, the J gene TRBJ2-5; 7 bases align to TRBD2. V lost 5 bases and J lost 1; bases outside the gene matches: 4. CDR3 size: 14 residues. The germline V gene has CDR1 LNHDA and CDR2 SQIVND (reference sequence). CDR3 region: CASSLTSSQETQYF. CDR3 in DNA: TGTGCCAGTAGTTTGACTAGCAGCCAAGAGACCCAGTACTTC.

The chain couples TRBV28 to TRBJ1-4; maybe TRBD1 (6 bases). The CDR3 consists of 15 residues. The germline CDR1 and CDR2 sequences are MDHEN and SYDVKM. V was pared by 8 bases and J by 8 bases, with 21 bases between. CDR3 sequence: CASVLAGGGQEKLFF. CDR3 nucleotides: TGTGCCAGCGTCCTGGCGGGTGGGGGGCAGGAAAAACTGTTTTTT.

The chain couples TRBV28 to TRBJ2-7; 11 bases match TRBD1. Germline-derived CDR1 and CDR2 are MDHEN and SYDVKM. Trimming at V came to 1 base and at J to 3 bases, leaving 2 bases not matched to a gene. CDR3 size: 15 residues. The CDR3 region has the DNA TGTGCCAGCAGTTTATCCGGGACAGGGGGCTACGAGCAGTACTTC. Protein: CASSLSGTGGYEQYF.

This clonotype was seen many times. Here the CDR3 reads CASRRYRGNPYEQYF. In DNA, the CDR3 is TGTGCCAGCAGACGATACCGGGGCAACCCCTACGAGCAGTACTTC. This rearrangement joins TRBV7-6 to TRBJ2-7; the D call may be TRBD1 or TRBD2 (5 bases each). Germline V gene lookup returns CDR1 SGHVS and CDR2 FNYEAQ. V was clipped by 6 bases and J by 2 bases, with 17 bases between them. The CDR3 has 15 amino acids. Looking up the rest from reference TRBV7-6 and TRBJ2-7 gives the full variable domain: GAGVSQSPRYKVTKRGQDVALRCDPISGHVSLYWYRQALGQGPEFLTYFNYEAQQDKSGLPNDRFSAERPEGSISTLTIQRTEQRDSAMYRCASRRYRGNPYEQYFGPGTRLTVT.

The chain uses TRBV2 and TRBJ1-3; no clear D. V lost 5 bases, J lost 16 bases, and 12 bases lay in between. Germline lookup yields CDR1 SNHLY and CDR2 FYNNEI. This CDR3 comprises 10 residues. CDR3 in amino acids: CASSFRSMYF. The CDR3 coding sequence is TGTGCCAGCAGTTTCAGGTCAATGTATTTT.

The V and J genes are TRBV4-1 and TRBJ2-1, with TRBD2 matching over 13 bases. V shed 2 bases and J 8 bases; nucleotides not matched to a gene: 0. This CDR3 is built from 14 residues. Germline CDR1 and CDR2: MGHRA and YSYEKL. CDR3 amino acids: CASSQTSGRDEQFF. The DNA of the CDR3 is TGCGCCAGCAGCCAAACTAGCGGGAGGGATGAGCAGTTCTTC.

This clonotype has ten or more counts. This chain connects TRBV5-1 to TRBJ2-1; 14 bases align to TRBD2. Unmatched junction bases numbered 11, after V lost 4 bases and J lost 2 bases. Germline V gives CDR1 SGHRS, CDR2 YFSETQ. The CDR3 is made up of 19 amino acids. The CDR3 sequence: CASSPWGLAGERTYNEQFF. The CDR3 coding sequence is TGCGCCAGCAGCCCATGGGGACTAGCGGGAGAGCGGACCTACAATGAGCAGTTCTTC. The variable domain in full, completed from reference TRBV5-1 and TRBJ2-1, reads KAGVTQTPRYLIKTRGQQVTLSCSPISGHRSVSWYQQTPGQGLQFLFEYFSETQRNKGNFPGRFSGRQFSNSRSEMNVSTLELGDSALYLCASSPWGLAGERTYNEQFFGPGTRLTVL.

This chain connects TRBV6-2 or TRBV6-3 to TRBJ1-5; maybe TRBD1 (5 bases). Germline V gene lookup returns CDR1 MNHEY and CDR2 SVGEGT. This CDR3 has 15 amino acids. The V end lost 4 bases, the J end lost 7 bases, and 17 bases lay between the germline ends. The chain's CDR3 is CASSSHRRGDQPQHF. CDR3 nucleotides: TGTGCCAGCAGTTCCCACAGGCGCGGGGACCAGCCCCAGCATTTT.

The J gene is TRBJ2-7, the V gene TRBV20-1; 9 nucleotides line up with TRBD1. Looked up from germline, CDR1 is DFQATT and CDR2 is SNEGSKA (reference sequence). J was trimmed by 0 bases and V by 0 bases; bases with no gene match: 12. The CDR3 has 18 amino acids. For the CDR3, the DNA is TGCAGTGCTAGAGATTCCCCGTACAGGGGGCGGTTCTCCTACGAGCAGTACTTC. It yields the protein CSARDSPYRGRFSYEQYF.

The V and J genes are TRBV6-5 and TRBJ1-5, with D maybe TRBD1 (5 bases). Germline V gives CDR1 MNHEY, CDR2 SVGAGI. The CDR3 is 15 amino acids. V lost 2 bases and J 1 base, leaving 9 bases between the germline ends. The CDR3 nucleotides read TGTGCCAGCAGTTACCGGGCAGGGAGCAATCAGCCCCAGCATTTT. Encoded protein: CASSYRAGSNQPQHF.